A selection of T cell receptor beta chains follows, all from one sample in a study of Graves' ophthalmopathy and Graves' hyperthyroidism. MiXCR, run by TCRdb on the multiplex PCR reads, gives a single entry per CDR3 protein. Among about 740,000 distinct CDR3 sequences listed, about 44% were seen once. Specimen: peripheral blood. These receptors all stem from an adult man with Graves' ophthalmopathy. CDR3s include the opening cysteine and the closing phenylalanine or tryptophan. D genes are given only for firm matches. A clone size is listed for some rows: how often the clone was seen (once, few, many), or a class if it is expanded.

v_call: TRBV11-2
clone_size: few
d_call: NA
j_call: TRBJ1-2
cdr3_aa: CASSPLFVYGYTF
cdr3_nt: TGTGCCAGCAGCCCACTTTTTGTCTATGGCTACACCTTC

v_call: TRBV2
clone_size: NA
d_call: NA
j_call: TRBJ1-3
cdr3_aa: CASSYDRLNSGNTIYF
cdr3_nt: TGTGCCAGCAGTTACGACAGGCTGAACTCTGGAAACACCATATATTTT

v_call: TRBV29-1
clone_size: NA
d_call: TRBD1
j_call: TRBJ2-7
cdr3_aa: CSVDMGTGSSYEQYF
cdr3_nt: TGCAGCGTTGATATGGGGACAGGGAGCTCCTACGAGCAGTACTTC

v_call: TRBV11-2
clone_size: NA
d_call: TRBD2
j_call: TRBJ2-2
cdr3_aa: CASSSGSGRNTGELFF
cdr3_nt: TGTGCCAGCAGCTCGGGGAGCGGGAGAAACACCGGGGAGCTGTTTTTT

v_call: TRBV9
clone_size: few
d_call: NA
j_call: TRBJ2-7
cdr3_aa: CASSVDGRSSSYEQYF
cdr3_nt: TGTGCCAGCAGCGTAGACGGGCGGTCGAGCTCCTACGAGCAGTACTTC

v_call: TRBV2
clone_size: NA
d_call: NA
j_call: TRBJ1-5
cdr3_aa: CASSYVTSNQPQHF
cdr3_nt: TGTGCCAGCAGTTATGTAACTAGCAATCAGCCCCAGCATTTT

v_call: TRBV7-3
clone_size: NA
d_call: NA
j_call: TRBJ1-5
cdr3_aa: CASSSQRDSQPQHF
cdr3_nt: TGTGCCAGCAGCTCCCAGAGAGATAGTCAGCCCCAGCATTTT

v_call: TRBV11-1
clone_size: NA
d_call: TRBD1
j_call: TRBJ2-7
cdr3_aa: CASSGWTGTDEQYF
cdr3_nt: TGTGCCAGCAGTGGGTGGACAGGGACCGACGAGCAGTACTTC

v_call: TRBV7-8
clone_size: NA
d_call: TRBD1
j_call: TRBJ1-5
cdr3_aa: CASSTGPGQGVGSNQPQHF
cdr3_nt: TGTGCCAGCAGCACCGGACCGGGACAGGGAGTGGGTAGCAATCAGCCCCAGCATTTT

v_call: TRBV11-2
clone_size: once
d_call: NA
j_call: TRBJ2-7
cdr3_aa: CASSLVPVNEQYF
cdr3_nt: TGTGCCAGCAGCTTGGTTCCGGTAAACGAGCAGTACTTC

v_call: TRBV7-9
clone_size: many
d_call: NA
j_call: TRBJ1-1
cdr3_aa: CASSLDQIEAFF
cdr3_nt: TGTGCCAGCAGCTTAGATCAGATTGAAGCTTTCTTT

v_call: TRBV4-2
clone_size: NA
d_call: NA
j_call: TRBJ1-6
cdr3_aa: CARSQEQLNSPLHF
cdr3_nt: TGTGCCCGCAGCCAAGAACAGCTAAATTCACCCCTCCACTTT

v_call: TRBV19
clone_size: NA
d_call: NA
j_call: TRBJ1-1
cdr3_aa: CAVRRGWENTEAFF
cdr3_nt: TGTGCCGTAAGGAGGGGGTGGGAGAACACTGAAGCTTTCTTT

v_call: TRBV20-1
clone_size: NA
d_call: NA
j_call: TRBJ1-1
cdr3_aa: CSASRARAKAVNTEAFF
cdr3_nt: TGCAGTGCTAGCCGGGCTAGGGCAAAGGCCGTGAACACTGAAGCTTTCTTT

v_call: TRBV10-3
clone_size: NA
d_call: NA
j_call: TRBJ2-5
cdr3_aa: CASRGYTQETQYF
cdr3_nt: TGTGCCAGCCGCGGCTATACCCAAGAGACCCAGTACTTC

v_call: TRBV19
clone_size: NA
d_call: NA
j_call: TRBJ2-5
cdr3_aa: CASRGLEGTETQYF
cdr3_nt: TGTGCCAGTAGGGGTCTAGAGGGAACAGAGACCCAGTACTTC

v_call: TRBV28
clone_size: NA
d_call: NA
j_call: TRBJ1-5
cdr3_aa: CASSLLAPRPQGSQPQHF
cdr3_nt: TGTGCCAGCAGTTTATTAGCGCCCAGGCCCCAGGGTAGTCAGCCCCAGCATTTT

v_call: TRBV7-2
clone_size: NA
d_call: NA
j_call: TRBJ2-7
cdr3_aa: CASSLFSRYEQYF
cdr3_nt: TGTGCCAGCAGCTTATTTTCTAGGTACGAGCAGTACTTC

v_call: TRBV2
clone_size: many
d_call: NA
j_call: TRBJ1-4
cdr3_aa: CASSEAGQTNEKLFF
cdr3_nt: TGTGCCAGCAGTGAAGCGGGACAAACTAATGAAAAACTGTTTTTT

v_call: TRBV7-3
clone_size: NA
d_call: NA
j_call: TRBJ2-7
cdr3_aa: CASSLPGANGIVNEQYF
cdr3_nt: TGTGCCAGCAGCTTACCAGGGGCTAACGGGATTGTCAACGAGCAGTACTTC

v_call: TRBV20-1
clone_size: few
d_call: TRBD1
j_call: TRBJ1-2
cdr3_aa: CSASLSTGGGYSYGYTF
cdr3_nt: TGCAGTGCTAGTCTCTCGACAGGGGGCGGGTACAGCTATGGCTACACCTTC

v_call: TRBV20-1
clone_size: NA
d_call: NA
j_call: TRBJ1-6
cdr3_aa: CSARGFDNSPLHF
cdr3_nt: TGCAGTGCTAGAGGGTTTGACAATTCACCCCTCCACTTT